These 16 T cell receptor beta chains were sequenced from one sample in a study of blood T cell repertoires in COVID-19. Using immunoSEQ multiplex PCR, the repertoire was profiled, and TCRdb retains in-frame clones only, with some absent. The sample yields about 220,000 clones, about 88% seen once. The sequencing sample was made of peripheral blood. The receptors were gathered from a man aged 35 to 55 with active or convalescent COVID-19.

V usage is TRBV28 and J usage is TRBJ1-6; D is unclear. The CDR3 has 14 amino acids. V gave up 4 bases and J gave up 10 bases, with 14 bases separating them. From germline, CDR1 is MDHEN and CDR2 SYDVKM. The CDR3 sequence is CASSYREATSPLHF. CDR3 nucleotide sequence: TGTGCCAGCAGTTATCGGGAAGCAACCTCACCCCTCCACTTT.

The chain combines TRBV2 with TRBJ2-3; 9 positions agree with TRBD1. CDR3 size: 14 residues. Germline lookup yields CDR1 SNHLY and CDR2 FYNNEI. V was pared by 5 bases and J by 4 bases, with 4 bases of the junction left unmatched. CDR3 loop: CASSSGQGPDTQYF. CDR3 sequence (DNA): TGTGCCAGCAGTTCTGGACAGGGGCCAGATACGCAGTATTTT.

The chain carries TRBV6-4 and TRBJ1-1; possible D gene TRBD1, 6 bases. This CDR3 comprises 16 residues. V lost 2 bases, J lost 1 base, and 14 bases lay in between. Germline V lookup: CDR1 MRHNA, CDR2 SNTAGT. Written as DNA, the CDR3 is TGTGCCAGCAGTGACCCGACGGGGGGCGGGAACACTGAAGCTTTCTTT. It specifies CASSDPTGGGNTEAFF.

The chain combines TRBV28 with TRBJ2-1; perhaps TRBD1 as D (5 bases). The germline V gene encodes CDR1 MDHEN and CDR2 SYDVKM. Trimming removed 2 bases from V and 7 bases from J, with 15 bases in between. This CDR3 spans 15 amino acids. CDR3 nucleotides: TGTGCCAGCAGTTTAACCCCCGCCAGGGTGAATGAGCAGTTCTTC. Translating it yields CASSLTPARVNEQFF. Looking up the rest from reference TRBV28 and TRBJ2-1 gives the full variable domain: DVKVTQSSRYLVKRTGEKVFLECVQDMDHENMFWYRQDPGLGLRLIYFSYDVKMKEKGDIPEGYSVSREKKERFSLILESASTNQTSMYLCASSLTPARVNEQFFGPGTRLTVL.

The chain combines TRBV6-5 with TRBJ2-7; D unclear. From germline, CDR1 is MNHEY and CDR2 SVGAGI. Trimming shortened V by 0 bases and J by 1 base, and 4 bases separated the two germline ends. The CDR3 spans 13 residues. The CDR3 here is CASSYSTSYEQYF. The CDR3 nucleotides are TGTGCCAGCAGTTACTCGACTTCCTACGAGCAGTACTTC.

The DNA for the CDR3 is TGTGCCACCAGTGACCCGCGGTCGGGAGGCAACTATGGCTACACCTTC. It encodes CATSDPRSGGNYGYTF. The chain uses TRBV24-1 and TRBJ1-2; no reliable D call. This CDR3 comprises 16 residues. With 4 bases removed from V and 2 bases from J, the gap between germline ends came to 16 bases. Looked up from germline, CDR1 is KGHDR and CDR2 is SFDVKD.

CDR3 sequence reads: CASSEKRGGGAGETQYF. The DNA for the CDR3 is TGTGCCAGCAGTGAAAAGAGGGGAGGGGGGGCCGGGGAGACCCAGTACTTC. The genes are TRBV2 and TRBJ2-5; TRBD2 might be the D (7 bases). V gave up 2 bases and J gave up 5 bases, with 21 bases separating them. Per germline, CDR1 SNHLY and CDR2 FYNNEI. CDR3 size: 17 residues.

The V and J genes are TRBV9 and TRBJ2-1; D unclear. The germline V gene has CDR1 SGDLS and CDR2 YYNGEE. This CDR3 comprises 13 residues. V lost 4 bases, J lost 4 bases, and 9 bases lay in between. DNA of the CDR3: TGTGCCAGCAGCCTTTCTACGTACAATGAGCAGTTCTTC. Its translation is CASSLSTYNEQFF.

The V gene is TRBV5-4, the J gene TRBJ2-2; 10 nucleotides match TRBD1. V was pared by 3 bases and J by 6 bases, with 2 bases of the junction left unmatched. Germline V gene lookup returns CDR1 SGHNT and CDR2 YYREEE (reference sequence). The CDR3 sequence is 14 residues long. CDR3 sequence reads: CASSWGTGAGELFF. DNA of the CDR3: TGTGCCAGCAGCTGGGGGACAGGGGCCGGGGAGCTGTTTTTT.

This clone occurred a few times. The chain couples TRBV5-1 to TRBJ1-1; D gene uncertain. The V and J ends lost 0 bases and 5 bases respectively, with 8 bases between them. The germline V gene encodes CDR1 SGHRS and CDR2 YFSETQ. CDR3 length: 13 amino acids. CDR3 region: CASSLGPGTEAFF. CDR3 DNA: TGCGCCAGCAGCTTGGGGCCGGGGACTGAAGCTTTCTTT.

The rearrangement links TRBV4-1 to TRBJ2-1; 10 positions agree with TRBD1. The germline V gene has CDR1 MGHRA and CDR2 YSYEKL. V lost 5 bases to trimming and J lost 8 bases; unmatched junction nucleotides: 9. This CDR3 is built from 15 residues. CDR3 residues: CASSTRQGARYEQFF. In nucleotides, the CDR3 is TGCGCCAGCAGCACCCGACAGGGGGCACGATATGAGCAGTTCTTC.

CDR3 sequence reads: CASGSLIIAGVIEQFF. The CDR3 DNA reads TGTGCCAGCGGCTCCTTGATTATAGCGGGAGTTATCGAGCAGTTCTTC. V gene TRBV7-2 combines with J gene TRBJ2-1; 9 nucleotides align to TRBD2. The CDR3 sequence is 16 residues long. Trimming at V came to 8 bases and at J to 10 bases, leaving 18 bases not matched to a gene. The V gene's germline CDR1 is SGHTA and CDR2 FQGNSA.

The rearrangement uses TRBV7-9 and TRBJ2-1; 12 bases match TRBD2. Germline V lookup: CDR1 SEHNR, CDR2 FQNEAQ (reference sequence). V lost 1 base and J lost 8; bases outside the gene matches: 9. CDR3 length: 17 amino acids. This CDR3 reads CASSLETSGRGGHEQFF. As DNA, the CDR3 is TGTGCCAGCAGCTTAGAGACTAGCGGGAGAGGGGGGCATGAGCAGTTCTTC.

The sample holds one count of this clone. The V call is TRBV7-9, the J call TRBJ1-1, with 9 bases aligning to TRBD1. Germline V gene lookup returns CDR1 SEHNR and CDR2 FQNEAQ (reference sequence). This CDR3 contains 14 residues. V shed 5 bases, J shed 5 bases, and the junction held 6 bases outside the gene matches. This CDR3 is CASSQTGGGTEAFF. Written as DNA, the CDR3 is TGTGCCAGCAGCCAGACAGGGGGTGGGACTGAAGCTTTCTTT. Looking up the rest from reference TRBV7-9 and TRBJ1-1 gives the full variable domain: DTGVSQNPRHKITKRGQNVTFRCDPISEHNRLYWYRQTLGQGPEFLTYFQNEAQLEKSRLLSDRFSAERPKGSFSTLEIQRTEQGDSAMYLCASSQTGGGTEAFFGQGTRLTVV.

The gene calls are TRBV29-1 and TRBJ2-7; D unclear. With 6 bases removed from V and 1 base from J, the gap between germline ends came to 13 bases. This CDR3 is built from 13 residues. Germline V gives CDR1 SQVTM, CDR2 ANQGSEA. CDR3 nucleotides: TGCAGCGTGGCCCAGAGACAATCCTACGAGCAGTACTTC. It specifies CSVAQRQSYEQYF.

The rearrangement uses TRBV10-1 and TRBJ2-3, with 8 bases identical to TRBD1. The trim removed 6 bases at V and 2 bases at J, leaving 4 bases unmatched. CDR1 WNHNN and CDR2 SYGVQD come from the germline V gene (reference sequence). The length of the CDR3 is 14 residues. CDR3 nucleotides: TGCGCCAGCAGCCAGACAGGGGCCACAGATACGCAGTATTTT. Its protein is CASSQTGATDTQYF.